This T cell receptor (beta chain) was recovered during a study of shared T cell receptors in the human thymus. The CDR3 has 15 amino acids. The V end lost 0 bases, the J end lost 7 bases, and 13 bases lay between the germline ends. Looked up from germline, CDR1 is MNHEY and CDR2 is SVGAGI. Profiling relied on immunoSEQ multiplex PCR, and the TCRdb table lists in-frame clones only, not all of them. Of approximately 400,000 clones listed, approximately 95% were seen once; the top ten hold approximately 0.02%. This chain joins TRBV6-5 and TRBJ2-1; perhaps D is TRBD1 or TRBD2 (6 bases each). This sequence originates from a human donor. The source material was thymocytes. This CDR3 is CASSYSGGADNEQFF. In nucleotides, the CDR3 is TGTGCCAGCAGTTACTCCGGGGGCGCTGATAATGAGCAGTTCTTC.